This T cell receptor (beta chain) appears in the sequencing data of a study of cytomegalovirus exposure and HLA in healthy donors. Primers: 60 Vbeta forward and 13 Jbeta reverse. Only in-frame clones appear in the TCRdb table, and some are missing; sequencing was by immunoSEQ multiplex PCR. The sample includes 150,000 or so clones, 76% of them seen just once. Trimming pared 0 bases from V and 2 bases from J, leaving 9 bases between. The CDR3 runs to 14 residues. Per germline, CDR1 SGHRS and CDR2 YFSETQ. This clone was picked up a small number of times. Sequences were obtained from PBMCs. The rearrangement joins TRBV5-1 to TRBJ2-7; D gene ambiguous. This sequence originates from a male donor in good health and CMV-seronegative. The CDR3 DNA sequence: TGCGCCAGCAGCTTGGACTTCTCCACCTACGAGCAGTACTTC. This encodes CASSLDFSTYEQYF.